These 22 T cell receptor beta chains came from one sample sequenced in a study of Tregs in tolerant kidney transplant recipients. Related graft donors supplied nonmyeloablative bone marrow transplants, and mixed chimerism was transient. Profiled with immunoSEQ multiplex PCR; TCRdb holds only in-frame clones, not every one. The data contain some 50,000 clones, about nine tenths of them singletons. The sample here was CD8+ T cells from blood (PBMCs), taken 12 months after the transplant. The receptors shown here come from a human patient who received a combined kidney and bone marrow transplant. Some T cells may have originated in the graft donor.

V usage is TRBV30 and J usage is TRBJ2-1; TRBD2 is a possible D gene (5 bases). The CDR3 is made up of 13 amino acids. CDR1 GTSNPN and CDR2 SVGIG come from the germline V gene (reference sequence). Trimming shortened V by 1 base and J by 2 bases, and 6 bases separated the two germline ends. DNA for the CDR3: TGTGCCTGGAGTGCCGGGACCTACAATGAGCAGTTCTTC. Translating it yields CAWSAGTYNEQFF.

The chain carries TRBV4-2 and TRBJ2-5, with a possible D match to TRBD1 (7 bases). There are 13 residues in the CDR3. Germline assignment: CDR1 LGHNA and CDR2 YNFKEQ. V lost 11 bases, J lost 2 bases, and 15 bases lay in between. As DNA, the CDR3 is TGTGCCCGCCCCAGGGGGGAACAAGAGACCCAGTACTTC. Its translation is CARPRGEQETQYF.

CDR3 in amino acids: CASSPWGDPSYEQYF. The CDR3, as DNA: TGTGCCAGCAGCCCATGGGGGGATCCATCCTACGAGCAGTACTTC. V is TRBV9 and J is TRBJ2-7, with D possibly matching TRBD2 (6 bases). Germline CDR1 reads SGDLS; CDR2 reads YYNGEE. Trimming cost V 4 bases and J 1 base, with 15 bases left between them. The CDR3 has 15 residues.

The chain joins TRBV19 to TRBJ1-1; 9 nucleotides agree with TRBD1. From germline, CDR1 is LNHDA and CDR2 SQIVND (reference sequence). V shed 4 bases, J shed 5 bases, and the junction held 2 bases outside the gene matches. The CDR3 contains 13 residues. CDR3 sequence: CASSTGTGTEAFF. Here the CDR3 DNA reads TGTGCCAGTAGTACAGGGACAGGGACTGAAGCTTTCTTT.

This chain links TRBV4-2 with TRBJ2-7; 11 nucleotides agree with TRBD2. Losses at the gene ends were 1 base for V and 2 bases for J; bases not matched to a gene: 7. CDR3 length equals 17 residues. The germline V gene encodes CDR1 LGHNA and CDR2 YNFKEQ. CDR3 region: CASSQVDLAGGPYEQYF. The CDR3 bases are TGTGCCAGCAGCCAAGTGGACTTAGCGGGAGGGCCCTACGAGCAGTACTTC.

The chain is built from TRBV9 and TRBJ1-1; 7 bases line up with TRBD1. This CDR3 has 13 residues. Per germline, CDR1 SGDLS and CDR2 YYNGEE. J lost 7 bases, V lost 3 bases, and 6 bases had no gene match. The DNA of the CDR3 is TGTGCCAGCAGCGCAGGGGGACGGGGTGAAGCTTTCTTT. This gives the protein CASSAGGRGEAFF.

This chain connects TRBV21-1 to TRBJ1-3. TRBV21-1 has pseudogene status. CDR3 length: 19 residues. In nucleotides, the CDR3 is TGTGCCAGCAGCAAAAGGGACTCTCTACCGATTGGAACTGGAAACACCATATATTTT. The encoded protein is CASSKRDSLPIGTGNTIYF.

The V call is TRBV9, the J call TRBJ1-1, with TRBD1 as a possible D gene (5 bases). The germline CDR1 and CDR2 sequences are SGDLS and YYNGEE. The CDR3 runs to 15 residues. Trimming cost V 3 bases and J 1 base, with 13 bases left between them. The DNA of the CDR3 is TGTGCCAGCAGCGGGGGGGGACGGAAGAACACTGAAGCTTTCTTT. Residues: CASSGGGRKNTEAFF.

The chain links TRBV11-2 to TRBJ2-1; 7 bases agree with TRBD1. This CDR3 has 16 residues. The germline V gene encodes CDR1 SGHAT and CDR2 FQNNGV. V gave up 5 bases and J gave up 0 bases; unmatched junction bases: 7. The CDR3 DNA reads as TGTGCCAGCAGCACACACCGGGACAGCTCCTACAATGAGCAGTTCTTC. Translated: CASSTHRDSSYNEQFF.

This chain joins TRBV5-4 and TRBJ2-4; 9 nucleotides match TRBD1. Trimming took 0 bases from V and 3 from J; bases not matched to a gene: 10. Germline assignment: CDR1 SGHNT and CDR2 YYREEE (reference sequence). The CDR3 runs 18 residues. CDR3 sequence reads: CASSLATGGERGKNIQYF. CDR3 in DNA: TGTGCCAGCAGCTTGGCCACAGGGGGCGAGCGGGGCAAAAACATTCAGTACTTC.

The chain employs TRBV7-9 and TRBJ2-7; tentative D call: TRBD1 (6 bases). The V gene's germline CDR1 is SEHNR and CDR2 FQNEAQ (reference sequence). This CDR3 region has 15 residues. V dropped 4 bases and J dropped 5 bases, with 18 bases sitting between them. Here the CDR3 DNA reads TGTGCCAGCAGCTCCCCCGGTAGAGGGGGAGACGAGCAGTACTTC. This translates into CASSSPGRGGDEQYF.

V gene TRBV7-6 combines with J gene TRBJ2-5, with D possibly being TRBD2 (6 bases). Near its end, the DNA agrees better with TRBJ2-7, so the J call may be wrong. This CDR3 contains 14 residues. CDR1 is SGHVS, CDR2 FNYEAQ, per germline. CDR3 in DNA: TGTGCCAGCAGCTTAGTCGGCGGGGCCTACGAGCAGTACTTC. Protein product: CASSLVGGAYEQYF.

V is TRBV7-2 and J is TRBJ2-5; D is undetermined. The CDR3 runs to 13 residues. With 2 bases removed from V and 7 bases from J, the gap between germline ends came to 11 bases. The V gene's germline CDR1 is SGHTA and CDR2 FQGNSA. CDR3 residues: CASSLYPAGTQYF. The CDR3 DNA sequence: TGTGCCAGCAGCTTATATCCCGCCGGGACCCAGTACTTC.

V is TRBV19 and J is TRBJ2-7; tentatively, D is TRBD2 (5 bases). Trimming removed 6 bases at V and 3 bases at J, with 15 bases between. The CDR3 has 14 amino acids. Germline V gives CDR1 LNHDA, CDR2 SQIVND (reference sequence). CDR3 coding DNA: TGTGCCAGTAGCCCTAGGCCCCGGGACTACGAGCAGTACTTC. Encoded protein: CASSPRPRDYEQYF.

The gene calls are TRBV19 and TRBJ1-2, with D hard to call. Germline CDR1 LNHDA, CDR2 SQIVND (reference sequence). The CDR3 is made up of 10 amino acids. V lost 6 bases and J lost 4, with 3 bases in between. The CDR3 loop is CASSSYGYTF. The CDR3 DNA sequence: TGTGCCAGTAGCTCCTATGGCTACACCTTC.

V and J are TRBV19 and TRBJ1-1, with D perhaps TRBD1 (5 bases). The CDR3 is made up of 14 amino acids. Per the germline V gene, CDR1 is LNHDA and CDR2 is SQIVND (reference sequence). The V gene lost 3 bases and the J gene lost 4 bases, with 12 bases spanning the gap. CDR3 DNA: TGTGCCAGTAGTATGAGGTGGGGACTCACTGAAGCTTTCTTT. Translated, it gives CASSMRWGLTEAFF. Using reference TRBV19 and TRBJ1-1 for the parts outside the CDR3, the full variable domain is DGGITQSPKYLFRKEGQNVTLSCEQNLNHDAMYWYRQDPGQGLRLIYYSQIVNDFQKGDIAEGYSVSREKKESFPLTVTSAQKNPTAFYLCASSMRWGLTEAFFGQGTRLTVV.

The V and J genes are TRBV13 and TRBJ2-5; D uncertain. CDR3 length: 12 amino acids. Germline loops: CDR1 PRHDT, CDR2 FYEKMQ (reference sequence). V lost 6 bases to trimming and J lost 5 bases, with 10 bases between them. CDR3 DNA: TGTGCCAGCAGTTTACGTGCGGAGACCCAGTACTTC. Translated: CASSLRAETQYF.

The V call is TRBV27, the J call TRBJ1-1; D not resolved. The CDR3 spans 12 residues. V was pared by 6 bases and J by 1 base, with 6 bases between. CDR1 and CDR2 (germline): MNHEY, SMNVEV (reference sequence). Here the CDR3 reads CASREQNTEAFF. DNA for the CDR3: TGTGCCAGCAGAGAACAGAACACTGAAGCTTTCTTT.

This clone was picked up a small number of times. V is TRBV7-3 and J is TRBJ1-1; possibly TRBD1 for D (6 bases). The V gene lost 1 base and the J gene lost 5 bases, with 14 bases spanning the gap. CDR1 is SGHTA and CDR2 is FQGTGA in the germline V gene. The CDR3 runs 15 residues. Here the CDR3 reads CASSLNGGPMTEAFF. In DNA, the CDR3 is TGTGCCAGCAGCTTAAACGGGGGGCCAATGACTGAAGCTTTCTTT.

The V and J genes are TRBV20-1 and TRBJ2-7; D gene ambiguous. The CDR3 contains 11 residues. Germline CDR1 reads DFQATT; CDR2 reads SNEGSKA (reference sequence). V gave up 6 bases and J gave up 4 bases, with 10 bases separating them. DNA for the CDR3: TGCAGTGCCCCGGTCTTATACGAGCAGTACTTC. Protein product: CSAPVLYEQYF.

As DNA, the CDR3 is TGTGCCAGCAGCTTTTGGACAGGGGAAGCTTTCTTT. It yields the protein CASSFWTGEAFF. The chain has TRBV11-2 and TRBJ1-1, with 8 bases matching TRBD1. V lost 3 bases and J lost 8; bases outside the gene matches: 2. CDR1 and CDR2 (germline): SGHAT, FQNNGV. CDR3 length equals 12 residues. Based on the CDR3 plus reference TRBV11-2 and TRBJ1-1, the full variable domain is EAGVAQSPRYKIIEKRQSVAFWCNPISGHATLYWYQQILGQGPKLLIQFQNNGVVDDSQLPKDRFSAERLKGVDSTLKIQPAKLEDSAVYLCASSFWTGEAFFGQGTRLTVV.

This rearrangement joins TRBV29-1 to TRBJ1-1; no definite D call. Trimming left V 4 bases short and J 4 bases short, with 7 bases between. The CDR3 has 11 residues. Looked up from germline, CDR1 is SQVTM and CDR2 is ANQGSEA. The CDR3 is CSVGLSTEAFF. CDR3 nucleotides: TGCAGCGTTGGTCTGAGCACTGAAGCTTTCTTT.